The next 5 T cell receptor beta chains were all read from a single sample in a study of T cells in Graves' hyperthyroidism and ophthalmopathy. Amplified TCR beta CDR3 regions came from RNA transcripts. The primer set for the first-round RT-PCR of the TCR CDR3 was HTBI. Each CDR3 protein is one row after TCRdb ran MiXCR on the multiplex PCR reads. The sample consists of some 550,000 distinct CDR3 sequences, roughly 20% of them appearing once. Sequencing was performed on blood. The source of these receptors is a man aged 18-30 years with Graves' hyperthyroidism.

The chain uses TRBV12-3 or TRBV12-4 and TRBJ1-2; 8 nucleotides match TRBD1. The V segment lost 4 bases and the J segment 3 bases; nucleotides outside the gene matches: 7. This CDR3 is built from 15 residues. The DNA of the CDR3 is TGTGCCAGCAGTTCTCGGACAGGGACTGACTATGGCTACACCTTC. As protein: CASSSRTGTDYGYTF.

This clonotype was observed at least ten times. The CDR3, as DNA: TGTGCCAGCAGTCCCGGCGGGGATTGGACCCAGTACTTC. Translation: CASSPGGDWTQYF. This chain uses TRBV28 with TRBJ2-5, with D possibly matching TRBD2 (6 bases). Looked up from germline, CDR1 is MDHEN and CDR2 is SYDVKM. V lost 5 bases and J 7 bases, leaving 14 bases between the germline ends. The CDR3 consists of 13 residues.

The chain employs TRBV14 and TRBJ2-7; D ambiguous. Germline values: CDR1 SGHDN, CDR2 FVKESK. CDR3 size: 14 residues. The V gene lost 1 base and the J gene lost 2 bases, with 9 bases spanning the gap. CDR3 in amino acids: CASSQGVSPYEQYF. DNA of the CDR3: TGTGCCAGCAGCCAAGGAGTCAGCCCCTACGAGCAGTACTTC.

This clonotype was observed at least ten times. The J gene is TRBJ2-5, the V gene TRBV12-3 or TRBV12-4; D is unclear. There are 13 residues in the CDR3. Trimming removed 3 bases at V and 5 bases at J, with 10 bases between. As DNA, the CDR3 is TGTGCCAGCAGTTTTAATAGGGTCGAGACCCAGTACTTC. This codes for CASSFNRVETQYF.

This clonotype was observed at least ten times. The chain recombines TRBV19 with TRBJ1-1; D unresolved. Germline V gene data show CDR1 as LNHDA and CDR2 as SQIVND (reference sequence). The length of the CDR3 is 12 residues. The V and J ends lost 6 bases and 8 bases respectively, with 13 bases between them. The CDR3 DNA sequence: TGTGCCAGTAGCGATCCAGGACTAGAAGCTTTCTTT. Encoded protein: CASSDPGLEAFF.